The rows below give T cell receptor beta chains drawn from one sample of a study of spatial heterogeneity in lung cancer. TCRdb called the 5' RACE reads again in MiXCR, with one record for every CDR3 protein. This sample carries 35,000 to 55,000 distinct CDR3 sequences, about an eighth of them seen once, and the ten largest clones take 50% to 65%. The sequenced sample was PBMCs, obtained at surgery. The receptors originated from a male donor with early-stage non-small cell lung cancer. The CDR3 runs from the conserved cysteine through the conserved F or W. Each record gives: V gene, D gene, clone size, J gene, CDR3 protein, CDR3 DNA. The D gene is left open where the match is weak. Clone sizes are given selectively: once, few, many, or a class where the clone is expanded.

V: TRBV9
D: NA
size: many
J: TRBJ1-1
CDR3: CASSVEPGHLNTEAFF
DNA: TGTGCCAGCAGCGTCGAGCCGGGACACTTGAACACTGAAGCTTTCTTT

V: TRBV6-6
D: NA
size: once
J: TRBJ2-4
CDR3: CASSCRRDPF
DNA: TGTGCCAGCAGTTGTCGCAGGGACCCTTTC

V: TRBV2
D: TRBD1
size: NA
J: TRBJ2-3
CDR3: CASSDIWDRATDTQYF
DNA: TGTGCCAGCAGTGATATTTGGGACAGGGCCACAGATACGCAGTATTTT

V: TRBV6-5
D: NA
size: NA
J: TRBJ2-3
CDR3: CASSYFGRAQDTQYF
DNA: TGTGCCAGCAGTTACTTTGGCAGGGCCCAGGATACGCAGTATTTT

V: TRBV7-3
D: TRBD1
size: few
J: TRBJ2-2
CDR3: CASSPGRGSEAGELFF
DNA: TGTGCCAGCAGCCCTGGCAGGGGGTCTGAGGCCGGGGAGCTGTTTTTT

V: TRBV5-1
D: NA
size: many
J: TRBJ2-3
CDR3: CASSVQVSTDTQYF
DNA: TGCGCCAGCAGCGTGCAGGTTTCAACAGATACGCAGTATTTT

V: TRBV7-2
D: NA
size: few
J: TRBJ1-6
CDR3: CASSLEWQGYSPLHF
DNA: TGTGCCAGCAGCTTAGAATGGCAGGGTTATTCACCCCTCCACTTT

V: TRBV20-1
D: NA
size: NA
J: TRBJ2-3
CDR3: CSATRDSSSSSTDTQYF
DNA: TGCAGTGCTACGCGGGACAGCTCATCTTCTAGCACAGATACGCAGTATTTT

V: TRBV9
D: NA
size: NA
J: TRBJ2-1
CDR3: CASSVSGLEQFF
DNA: TGTGCCAGCAGCGTAAGCGGCCTGGAGCAGTTCTTC

V: TRBV9
D: TRBD2
size: NA
J: TRBJ2-1
CDR3: CASSPRAPRLAGGPYNEQFF
DNA: TGTGCCAGCAGCCCCAGAGCCCCTCGACTAGCGGGAGGCCCCTACAATGAGCAGTTCTTC

V: TRBV5-6
D: NA
size: few
J: TRBJ2-7
CDR3: CASSLVDEQYF
DNA: TGTGCCAGCAGCTTGGTTGACGAGCAGTACTTC

V: TRBV5-1
D: NA
size: few
J: TRBJ2-6
CDR3: CASSLDPTTGANVLTF
DNA: TGCGCCAGCAGCTTGGACCCCACGACTGGGGCCAACGTCCTGACTTTC

V: TRBV3-1
D: TRBD2
size: NA
J: TRBJ2-7
CDR3: CASSQDPVAGYEQYF
DNA: TGTGCCAGCAGCCAAGATCCGGTAGCGGGCTACGAGCAGTACTTC

V: TRBV6-4
D: NA
size: few
J: TRBJ1-6
CDR3: CASSGDGNSPLHF
DNA: TGTGCCAGCAGTGGCGACGGGAATTCACCCCTCCACTTT